The rows below give T cell receptor beta chains drawn from one sample of a study of regulatory T cells in long-lasting Graves disease. TCRdb independently ran MiXCR on the multiplex PCR reads; one entry per CDR3 protein. The sample records some 370,000 distinct CDR3 sequences, roughly 24% being singletons. The sample was peripheral blood mononuclear cells (PBMCs), taken when the disease was refractory, from a patient treated with antithyroid drugs. These receptors were obtained from a woman aged 40 to 50 with Graves disease. The CDR3 runs from the conserved cysteine through the conserved F or W. The D gene is left open where the match is weak. Only some rows state a clone size, as once, few, many or a class for expanded clones.

j_call	v_call	d_call	clone_size	cdr3_length	cdr3_aa	cdr3_nt
TRBJ1-4	TRBV28	-	-	16	CASSLLVDPGGEKLFF	TGTGCCAGCAGTTTACTGGTCGACCCTGGAGGGGAAAAACTGTTTTTT
TRBJ2-7	TRBV6-1	TRBD2	many	15	CASSVRASGDYEQYF	TGTGCCAGCAGTGTACGAGCTAGCGGAGACTACGAGCAGTACTTC
TRBJ1-2	TRBV5-6	-	-	13	CASSSTGIYGYTF	TGTGCCAGCAGCTCAACAGGGATCTATGGCTACACCTTC
TRBJ2-7	TRBV7-6	-	many	13	CASRYLTGHEQYF	TGTGCCAGCAGATACCTGACCGGGCACGAGCAGTACTTC
TRBJ2-5	TRBV5-6	TRBD1	many	15	CASSEGQGVGETQYF	TGTGCCAGCAGCGAGGGACAGGGGGTTGGGGAGACCCAGTACTTC
TRBJ2-4	TRBV10-3	-	many	13	CAISGSGGDIQYF	TGTGCCATCAGCGGCAGCGGTGGAGACATTCAGTACTTC
TRBJ2-7	TRBV15	TRBD2	-	15	CATSRGLAGGYEQYF	TGTGCCACCAGCAGAGGGCTAGCGGGAGGCTACGAGCAGTACTTC
TRBJ1-6	TRBV6-1	TRBD1	many	16	CASSRDRSSYNSPLHF	TGTGCCAGCAGTCGGGACAGGAGCTCCTATAATTCACCCCTCCACTTT
TRBJ1-6	TRBV7-2	-	once	13	CASRVGGSAPLHF	TGTGCCAGCAGAGTGGGGGGGAGTGCACCCCTCCACTTT
TRBJ1-1	TRBV2	-	many	12	CASIMGFTEAFF	TGTGCCAGCATTATGGGCTTCACTGAAGCTTTCTTT
TRBJ1-1	TRBV13	-	-	13	CASSSGNKAEAFF	TGTGCCAGCAGCTCAGGGAATAAGGCTGAAGCTTTCTTT
TRBJ2-5	TRBV28	-	many	14	CASKTWIGQETQYF	TGTGCCAGCAAGACTTGGATTGGACAAGAGACCCAGTACTTC